The 30 T cell receptor beta chains given below trace back to one sample, sequenced in a study of blood T cell repertoires in COVID-19. Produced via immunoSEQ multiplex PCR; TCRdb's table is partial and in-frame only. The top ten clones hold roughly 8.1% of a sample with roughly 39,000 clones, roughly nine tenths of them seen once. The specimen was peripheral blood. These receptors were collected from a young man with active or convalescent COVID-19.

The chain combines TRBV19 with TRBJ2-2, with TRBD2 matching 8 bases. V lost 7 bases to trimming and J lost 1 base; unmatched junction nucleotides: 8. Germline assignment: CDR1 LNHDA and CDR2 SQIVND (reference sequence). This CDR3 comprises 16 residues. CDR3 residues: CASTIGRGVNTGELFF. The CDR3 DNA sequence: TGTGCCAGTACCATCGGGCGGGGGGTGAACACCGGGGAGCTGTTTTTT.

This chain links TRBV7-8 with TRBJ1-1, with D unclear. This CDR3 has 14 residues. Germline assignment: CDR1 SGHVS and CDR2 FQNEAQ. The V end was cut by 1 base, the J end by 10 bases, with 16 bases between. CDR3 sequence (DNA): TGTGCCAGCAGCTTAGGAGACCTCTTCGAGGGAGCTTTCTTT. This codes for CASSLGDLFEGAFF.

This sequence joins TRBV24-1 and TRBJ2-5; tentative D call: TRBD1 (5 bases). CDR1 and CDR2 (germline): KGHDR, SFDVKD. The CDR3 runs to 15 residues. V lost 3 bases to trimming and J lost 5 bases, with 15 bases between them. DNA for the CDR3: TGTGCCACCAGTGATCCGACAGCCCCTTTGGAGACCCAGTACTTC. Encoded protein: CATSDPTAPLETQYF.

This clone was recorded once. The rearrangement joins TRBV20-1 to TRBJ1-3; D not certain. V was pared by 3 bases and J by 0 bases, with 12 bases between. Germline values: CDR1 DFQATT, CDR2 SNEGSKA (reference sequence). The CDR3 is 15 amino acids. This chain's CDR3 is CSASSQILSGNTIYF. For the CDR3, the DNA is TGCAGTGCTAGTTCACAGATCCTCTCTGGAAACACCATATATTTT.

The chain recombines TRBV27 with TRBJ1-1, with D possibly being TRBD1 (6 bases). Germline V gene sequence: CDR1 MNHEY, CDR2 SMNVEV (reference sequence). Trimming took off 5 bases at V and 1 base at J, with 8 bases between the two ends. The CDR3 loop spans 13 amino acids. The CDR3 sequence is CASSRQENTEAFF. For the CDR3, the DNA is TGTGCCAGCAGTAGACAGGAGAACACTGAAGCTTTCTTT.

This chain uses TRBV7-3 with TRBJ2-1, with a tentative D call TRBD1 (6 bases). Trimming took off 6 bases at V and 1 base at J, with 13 bases between the two ends. Germline loops: CDR1 SGHTA, CDR2 FQGTGA. The CDR3 totals 15 residues. The CDR3 DNA sequence: TGTGCCAGCAGTGGCCTTGGACAGTCCTACAATGAGCAGTTCTTC. Translating gives CASSGLGQSYNEQFF.

The CDR3: CATSDSTGDSQPQHF. CDR3 in DNA: TGTGCCACCAGTGATAGTACAGGGGACAGTCAGCCCCAGCATTTT. This chain uses TRBV24-1 with TRBJ1-5, with 7 bases fitting TRBD1. J was trimmed by 6 bases and V by 3 bases; bases with no gene match: 7. The CDR3 loop spans 15 amino acids. CDR1 is KGHDR, CDR2 SFDVKD, per germline.

The chain is built from TRBV6-5 and TRBJ1-5; 10 positions match TRBD1. After removal of 9 bases from V and 6 bases from J, the junction contained 2 bases not matched to a gene. From germline, CDR1 is MNHEY and CDR2 SVGAGI. CDR3 size: 12 residues. CDR3 nucleotides: TGTGCCAGTCGGACAGGGGGTCAGCCCCAGCATTTT. Translating gives CASRTGGQPQHF.

For the CDR3, the DNA is TGTGCCAGCAGTTTGCGGGGAACTGAAGCTTTCTTT. It is translated as CASSLRGTEAFF. The V and J genes are TRBV28 and TRBJ1-1; D gene ambiguous. This CDR3 comprises 12 residues. V lost 3 bases and J lost 5, with 7 bases in between. Germline loops: CDR1 MDHEN, CDR2 SYDVKM.

The genes are TRBV27 and TRBJ1-2, with D possibly TRBD1 on 5 matching bases. The CDR3 totals 13 residues. Germline V gene data show CDR1 as MNHEY and CDR2 as SMNVEV (reference sequence). V lost 2 bases and J 4 bases, leaving 8 bases between the germline ends. In DNA, the CDR3 is TGTGCCAGCAGTTTACAGGGAATCTATGGCTACACCTTC. This translates into CASSLQGIYGYTF.

The chain employs TRBV20-1 and TRBJ1-2, with 8 positions matching TRBD1. Germline V lookup: CDR1 DFQATT, CDR2 SNEGSKA (reference sequence). CDR3 length: 11 amino acids. V dropped 5 bases and J dropped 4; count of bases not matched to a gene: 0. The chain's CDR3 is CSAGTGYGYTF. The CDR3 DNA reads as TGCAGTGCTGGGACAGGCTATGGCTACACCTTC.

This clone was recorded once. This chain links TRBV18 with TRBJ2-2, with 10 nucleotides matching TRBD2. The V and J ends lost 2 bases and 0 bases, in that order; junction bases with no gene match: 12. Per germline, CDR1 KGHSH and CDR2 LQKENI. This CDR3 region has 20 residues. In DNA, the CDR3 is TGTGCCAGCTCACCATTCGATAGCGGGGGGACCCCCACGAACACCGGGGAGCTGTTTTTT. Amino acid sequence: CASSPFDSGGTPTNTGELFF.

The chain is built from TRBV25-1 and TRBJ2-6, with a tentative D call TRBD1 (5 bases). The CDR3 sequence is 16 residues long. Germline loops: CDR1 MGHDK, CDR2 SYGVNS. The V and J ends lost 7 bases and 0 bases respectively, with 13 bases between them. The CDR3 reads CASTKTTGSGANVLTF. CDR3 nucleotides: TGTGCCAGCACGAAAACAACAGGCTCTGGGGCCAACGTCCTGACTTTC.

The chain uses TRBV10-2 and TRBJ2-5, with 8 bases fitting TRBD1. The CDR3 is 14 amino acids. V lost 4 bases and J lost 5; bases outside the gene matches: 6. Looked up from germline, CDR1 is WSHSY and CDR2 is SAAADI. The CDR3 DNA reads as TGCGCCAGCAGTGTTGGCAGGGGGCGGGAGACCCAGTACTTC. Encoded protein: CASSVGRGRETQYF.

The chain couples TRBV4-1 to TRBJ1-2; 8 nucleotides line up with TRBD1. This CDR3 comprises 13 residues. Germline V lookup: CDR1 MGHRA, CDR2 YSYEKL. The V gene end was trimmed by 2 bases and the J gene end by 6 bases; junction bases not matched to a gene: 2. In DNA, the CDR3 is TGCGCCAGCAGCCAAAACAGGGGGGATGGCTACACCTTC. It translates to CASSQNRGDGYTF.

The rearrangement links TRBV11-1 to TRBJ1-1; 8 bases are a match to TRBD1. CDR3 size: 15 residues. J was trimmed by 0 bases and V by 7 bases; bases with no gene match: 7. Germline-derived CDR1 and CDR2 are SGHAT and FQDESV (reference sequence). The CDR3 protein is CASKDRGNMNTEAFF. In DNA form, the CDR3 reads TGTGCCAGCAAAGACAGGGGCAACATGAACACTGAAGCTTTCTTT.

This rearrangement joins TRBV5-8 to TRBJ2-1, with a weak D call TRBD2 (6 bases). In germline, CDR1 is SGHTS, CDR2 YDEGEE. Trimming stripped 6 bases from V and 6 bases from J, with 16 bases between. This CDR3 spans 14 amino acids. The CDR3 DNA reads TGTGCCAGCAATCGGGGTCGGGACTCCAATGAGCAGTTCTTC. Translation gives CASNRGRDSNEQFF.

The chain employs TRBV6-5 and TRBJ2-1, with D tentatively TRBD1 (6 bases). The germline V gene has CDR1 MNHEY and CDR2 SVGAGI. Trimming removed 2 bases from V and 1 base from J, with 9 bases in between. The CDR3 is 15 amino acids. The CDR3 reads CASSYSGQSYNEQFF. CDR3 nucleotides: TGTGCCAGCAGTTACAGCGGACAGTCCTACAATGAGCAGTTCTTC.

This chain joins TRBV20-1 and TRBJ1-2; D is undetermined. The CDR3 is made up of 10 amino acids. Germline CDR1 DFQATT, CDR2 SNEGSKA (reference sequence). The ends were cut back, 5 bases at V and 2 bases at J, with 3 bases in the middle. This CDR3 is CSAGNYGYTF. In DNA form, the CDR3 reads TGCAGTGCTGGCAACTATGGCTACACCTTC.

This clone was counted a single time. This rearrangement joins TRBV14 to TRBJ2-5; 10 positions agree with TRBD2. The CDR3 has 15 amino acids. After removal of 7 bases from V and 5 bases from J, the junction contained 10 bases not matched to a gene. Germline-derived CDR1 and CDR2 are SGHDN and FVKESK. In DNA form, the CDR3 reads TGTGCCAGCAAAAGGGCTAGCGGGAGTTTTGAGACCCAGTACTTC. Translated: CASKRASGSFETQYF.

This sequence joins TRBV27 and TRBJ2-3; 13 bases match TRBD2. Germline V lookup: CDR1 MNHEY, CDR2 SMNVEV (reference sequence). CDR3 length: 18 residues. The junction had 11 bases not matched to a gene; V was cut back by 6 bases and J by 2 bases. The CDR3 DNA reads TGTGCCAGCAGCCGGATGGTGACTAGCGGGGGGAACACAGATACGCAGTATTTT. Protein: CASSRMVTSGGNTDTQYF.

The count of this clone is one. The chain employs TRBV5-1 and TRBJ1-4; TRBD1 aligns across 7 bases. V was clipped by 0 bases and J by 5 bases; unmatched bases: 4. The CDR3 runs 15 residues. Germline CDR1 reads SGHRS; CDR2 reads YFSETQ. The CDR3 loop reads CASSLAQGVNEKLFF. The CDR3 coding sequence is TGCGCCAGCAGCTTGGCGCAGGGGGTGAATGAAAAACTGTTTTTT.

The J gene is TRBJ1-1, the V gene TRBV19; 7 bases line up with TRBD1. V lost 5 bases to trimming and J lost 3 bases; unmatched junction nucleotides: 15. This CDR3 is 17 amino acids long. Germline-derived CDR1 and CDR2 are LNHDA and SQIVND (reference sequence). The chain's CDR3 is CASSPRDSGYRDTEAFF. CDR3 nucleotide sequence: TGTGCCAGTAGTCCCCGGGACAGTGGGTACAGGGACACTGAAGCTTTCTTT.

The chain is built from TRBV29-1 and TRBJ1-1; D is unclear. V was cut by 3 bases and J by 2 bases, with 7 bases left in between. This CDR3 has 12 residues. Germline V gives CDR1 SQVTM, CDR2 ANQGSEA. The CDR3: CSVDEGNTEAFF. DNA for the CDR3: TGCAGCGTTGATGAGGGAAACACTGAAGCTTTCTTT.

This sequence joins TRBV2 and TRBJ2-3; TRBD1 matches at 12 bases. This CDR3 contains 16 residues. Germline V lookup: CDR1 SNHLY, CDR2 FYNNEI. In DNA form, the CDR3 reads TGTGCAATTTGGGGACAGGGGGCAAAGGGCACAGATACGCAGTATTTT. Encoded protein: CAIWGQGAKGTDTQYF.

This rearrangement joins TRBV27 to TRBJ1-2; D gene ambiguous. The CDR3 length is 14 residues. Germline CDR1 and CDR2: MNHEY and SMNVEV (reference sequence). Trimming pared 1 base from V and 14 bases from J, leaving 20 bases between. As DNA, the CDR3 is TGTGCCAGCAGTTTATACCGAGACACTCCAGGTTGGACCTTC. It is translated as CASSLYRDTPGWTF.

The rearrangement joins TRBV19 to TRBJ1-5, with D perhaps matching TRBD1 (6 bases). Trimming removed 10 bases from V and 0 bases from J, with 28 bases in between. The germline V gene encodes CDR1 LNHDA and CDR2 SQIVND (reference sequence). This CDR3 is built from 19 residues. The CDR3 bases are TGTGCCACTACCGGGTCTAATCAGGGGACCTTCCTTAGCAATCAGCCCCAGCATTTT. Translation gives CATTGSNQGTFLSNQPQHF.

The chain has TRBV11-2 and TRBJ1-4; 7 positions agree with TRBD1. This CDR3 contains 15 residues. Per the germline V gene, CDR1 is SGHAT and CDR2 is FQNNGV. V shed 1 base and J 10 bases; nucleotides not matched to a gene: 9. In nucleotides, the CDR3 is TGTGCCAGCAGCTTAGTAGTTAGGGGGCGCGGAAAACTGTTTTTT. It translates to CASSLVVRGRGKLFF.

This clone has only one observation. V and J are TRBV5-5 and TRBJ2-3; TRBD1 matches at 8 bases. The trim removed 4 bases at V and 3 bases at J, leaving 1 base unmatched. CDR1 and CDR2 from the germline V gene are SGHKS and YYEKEE (reference sequence). This CDR3 is 13 amino acids long. CDR3 in DNA: TGTGCCAGCAGCCGGACAGGGACAGATACGCAGTATTTT. As protein: CASSRTGTDTQYF.

The rearrangement uses TRBV12-5 and TRBJ1-1; 12 bases fit TRBD1. The V segment lost 0 bases and the J segment 0 bases; nucleotides outside the gene matches: 8. The CDR3 is 19 residues long. Germline lookup yields CDR1 LGHNT and CDR2 FRNRAP. The CDR3, as DNA: TGTGCTAGTGGTTTGGTACTGGGAGGGACAGGGGGCATGAACACTGAAGCTTTCTTT. Its translation is CASGLVLGGTGGMNTEAFF.